This is a list of T cell receptor beta chains from one sample in a study of beta chain features in type 1 diabetes. Sequencing used immunoSEQ multiplex PCR; TCRdb keeps in-frame clones, though not all of them. Of about 260,000 clones in the sample, 20% were seen once. The sequenced material came from naive CD4+ T cells from blood. The receptor source for this set is a woman aged 40-49 years with type 1 diabetes. The CDR3 runs from the conserved cysteine through the conserved F or W. D genes are given only for firm matches. Clone sizes are given selectively: once, few, many, or a class where the clone is expanded.

cdr3_nt cdr3_aa j_call d_call clone_size cdr3_length v_call
TGTGCCAGCAGCCTGGGTCAGAACACCGGGGAGCTGTTTTTT CASSLGQNTGELFF TRBJ2-2 NA NA 14 TRBV5-4
TGTGCCAGCAGCCTCCGCGGGGCAGGGCGCACAGATACGCAGTATTTT CASSLRGAGRTDTQYF TRBJ2-3 NA NA 16 TRBV7-2
TGTGCCAGTAGTATAGATCAGGGGTGGGCCAATCAGCCCCAGCATTTT CASSIDQGWANQPQHF TRBJ1-5 NA NA 16 TRBV19
TGTGCCAGCAGCTTGGCTAGCGTGGATACGCAGTATTTT CASSLASVDTQYF TRBJ2-3 NA NA 13 TRBV27
TGTGCCAGCAGCACTACGGGAACCTATGGCTACACCTTC CASSTTGTYGYTF TRBJ1-2 NA NA 13 TRBV9
TGCGCCAGCAGCGAGCCTAGCGCTCCTCAGTCGGAGACCCAGTACTTC CASSEPSAPQSETQYF TRBJ2-5 NA NA 16 TRBV5-1
TGTGCCAGCAGTCCGGGGGGTTATGAAGCTTTCTTT CASSPGGYEAFF TRBJ1-1 NA few 12 TRBV2
TGTGCCTGGAAGATAGGGACTAGGGACACCGGGGAGCTGTTTTTT CAWKIGTRDTGELFF TRBJ2-2 TRBD2 NA 15 TRBV30
TGCGCCAGCAGCTCCCAGGCGGGGATCCACGAGCAGTACTTC CASSSQAGIHEQYF TRBJ2-7 NA NA 14 TRBV5-1
TGTGCCAGCTCACAGTTACAGTCTGACAATGAGCAGTTCTTC CASSQLQSDNEQFF TRBJ2-1 NA NA 14 TRBV18
TGTGCCAGCTCACCTGGCAGGGCCCAAGAGACCCAGTACTTC CASSPGRAQETQYF TRBJ2-5 NA NA 14 TRBV18